This TCR beta chain stems from a study of cytotoxic CD8 clonotypes in ibrutinib-treated CLL (TCRdb year 2021). Background on the whole study: In this cohort, about 15 patients were treatment-naive and fewer than 13 were relapsed/refractory, while about 18 had unmutated IGHV. Partial responses were observed in about 24 patients and complete responses in 2; after a median follow-up of 68 months, remission was maintained in about 15 patients and progression was observed in around twelve. Samples at response were collected after a median of about 13 months of treatment, with a range of roughly 6 to 36 months. On average, each sample had some 260,000 productive templates and tens of thousands of productive rearrangements. Of the 86 participants in the trial, about 25 had longitudinal samples available. Cryopreserved peripheral blood mononuclear cells were obtained prior to treatment, at the time of response, and at either disease progression or sustained remission. Every sample from remission and from progressive disease was obtained while the patients were still on ibrutinib. Findings and caveats that apply to the study as a whole: Baseline clonality was found to be higher than that of age-matched healthy donors and was strongly correlated with circulating CD8+ T-cell counts. Public clonotypes were found to be uncommon and were observed to contract or remain stable during treatment; the increase in clonality was shown to reflect expansion of private clonotypes at ibrutinib response. Clonality rose at ibrutinib response, remained stable during sustained remission, and dropped back toward baseline at progression. Lymph node repertoires were not examined, and the timing of sampling was not matched between patients in sustained remission and those whose disease progressed.

Note on this clone: Its antigen is unknown. Base qualities were left out, and no much larger clone turns up one base away.

From cysteine to phenylalanine, the CDR3 is 16 amino acids long. Of the read, only the CDR3 DNA is kept; its 48 bases are in frame from base 1. From the germline V gene, CDR1 is MDHEN and CDR2 is SYDVKM. Trimming takes 3 bases off V and 8 bases off J; junction bases not matched to a gene: 11. In light of the paper, this sample's time point label describes: more than 10 months on ibrutinib. For TCR beta library preparation, 1.5 to 2 micrograms of genomic DNA were extracted from the cryopreserved PBMCs. Longitudinal blood samples from CLL patients on ibrutinib monotherapy were analyzed using high-throughput TCR beta sequencing. Patients were enrolled in a phase 2 open-label single-center ibrutinib monotherapy trial. The goal of deep resolution MiSeq sequencing was a depth between 1 in 1 million and 1 in 200,000 T cells, and coverage averaged 10x per clonotype. TCR beta libraries were generated with the immunoSEQ hsTCRB Kit. Processing in the source paper ran as follows. The data were analyzed with ImmunoSEQ Analyzer and ImmunoSEQ Data Assistant, and V, D and J gene assignments followed IMGT definitions. Clonality, with values ranging from 0 to 1, was calculated as one minus the normalized Shannon entropy of productive rearrangement frequencies. Only overrepresented clonotypes making up at least 0.05% of the repertoire of each patient were included in the public clonotype analysis. Some 13 age-matched healthy donor repertoires from immuneACCESS served as clonality controls. This immuneACCESS table, as held by TCRdb, lists in-frame sequences with V and J called but not all clones. Of the missing ones, under half trace to an unresolved V gene in checked studies; the others have no known cause. Clone size and V and J calls were adopted from that table, with D and trimming inferred from the DNA. This sample gives some 200,000 clones in total; more than 65% of them show up just once. The ten most abundant clones make up 5.9% of the sample.

The receptor's source is a human donor with chronic lymphocytic leukemia. The chain employs TRBV28 and TRBJ1-2, with 11 junctional bases fitting TRBD1. Material: PBMCs, obtained after 12 months of ibrutinib treatment. The encoded CDR3 is CASSFGTGGILEGYTF. The nucleotide sequence is given as TGTGCCAGCAGTTTTGGGACAGGGGGAATATTAGAGGGCTACACCTTC.